These T cell receptor beta chains were read from a single sample in a study of blood T cell repertoires in COVID-19. Generated by immunoSEQ multiplex PCR, the TCRdb table keeps only in-frame clones and is missing some. Here the sample spans approximately 500,000 clones, about 89% being singletons. Source material: peripheral blood. The receptor source for this set is a woman aged 50 to 65 with COVID-19, enrolled during active disease. The CDR3 runs from the conserved cysteine through the conserved F or W. A D gene is named only where the DNA matches it firmly.

-	TRBV9	TRBJ2-3	CASSVRSGPGTQYF	TGTGCCAGCAGCGTCCGAAGTGGGCCGGGGACGCAGTATTTT
-	TRBV2	TRBJ1-2	CASSEGEDGYTF	TGTGCCAGCAGTGAAGGCGAGGATGGCTACACCTTC
-	TRBV15	TRBJ1-1	CATSTIQQNTEAFF	TGTGCCACCAGCACAATACAGCAGAACACTGAAGCTTTCTTT
-	TRBV19	TRBJ1-1	CASSPTGRTEAFF	TGTGCCAGTAGTCCCACAGGGCGCACTGAAGCTTTCTTT
TRBD2	TRBV19	TRBJ2-4	CASRPTGEGNIQYF	TGTGCCAGTAGACCTACGGGGGAGGGTAACATTCAGTACTTC
TRBD2	TRBV3-1/TRBV3-2	TRBJ2-1	CASSQGGAGHNEQFF	TGTGCCAGCAGCCAAGGGGGAGCGGGGCACAATGAGCAGTTCTTC
TRBD1	TRBV7-9	TRBJ1-2	CASSQGGRAPYGYTF	TGTGCCAGCAGCCAGGGGGGCAGGGCCCCGTATGGCTACACCTTC
-	TRBV30	TRBJ1-3	CAWSRGNTIYF	TGTGCCTGGAGCCGGGGAAACACCATATATTTT
-	TRBV20-1	TRBJ1-1	CSARSGLEAFF	TGCAGTGCTAGAAGCGGACTGGAAGCTTTCTTT
TRBD2	TRBV11-3	TRBJ2-1	CASSRQTGGANYNEQFF	TGTGCCAGCAGCCGTCAGACCGGGGGGGCCAACTACAATGAGCAGTTCTTC
-	TRBV4-2	TRBJ1-6	CASSKEGPLRNSPLHF	TGTGCCAGCAGCAAAGAGGGCCCCTTGCGAAATTCACCCCTCCACTTT